These T cell receptor beta chains were read from a single sample in a study of CD8 T cells in ankylosing spondylitis. Using its own MiXCR run on the 5' RACE reads, TCRdb lists one record per CDR3 protein. The sample includes approximately 250,000 distinct CDR3 sequences, over 9.5% of them seen just once. The specimen sequenced was blood, either unsorted or a sorted T cell fraction (not recorded which). The receptors shown here come from a male donor with ankylosing spondylitis or in good health (not recorded which). CDR3s include the opening cysteine and the closing phenylalanine or tryptophan. The order of the fields is V gene, J gene, clone size, D gene, CDR3 protein, CDR3 DNA. The D gene is left open where the match is weak. Size is stated for part of the rows, as once, few or many counts, or as a class when the clone is expanded.

TRBV20-1	TRBJ2-3	few	NA	CSAHVGNTQYF	TGCAGTGCTCACGTGGGGAATACGCAGTATTTT
TRBV12-3/TRBV12-4	TRBJ2-1	many	TRBD1	CASSWGGRTGAYNEQFF	TGTGCCAGCAGTTGGGGGGGGAGGACAGGGGCCTACAATGAGCAGTTCTTC
TRBV30	TRBJ2-1	NA	TRBD2	CAWSGEGISEQFF	TGTGCCTGGAGTGGGGAGGGAATCAGTGAGCAGTTCTTC
TRBV20-1	TRBJ1-1	many	NA	CSARDPGWGKNTEAFF	TGCAGTGCTAGAGACCCGGGTTGGGGAAAAAACACTGAAGCTTTCTTT
TRBV5-6	TRBJ2-1	many	TRBD1	CASSTQGAYNEQFF	TGTGCCAGCAGCACACAGGGGGCCTACAATGAGCAGTTCTTC
TRBV5-1	TRBJ1-3	many	TRBD1	CASSSTDRRSSGNTIYF	TGCGCCAGCAGCTCTACGGACAGGCGCTCCTCTGGAAACACCATATATTTT
TRBV7-2	TRBJ2-7	many	NA	CASSLGGTVLREQYF	TGTGCCAGCAGCTTAGGGGGTACCGTTCTGCGTGAGCAGTACTTC
TRBV20-1	TRBJ2-1	NA	NA	CSASGAYNEQFF	TGCAGTGCTAGCGGTGCCTACAATGAGCAGTTCTTC
TRBV29-1	TRBJ2-3	many	NA	CSARDGPRGDTQYF	TGCAGCGCCCGGGACGGTCCGAGGGGAGATACGCAGTATTTT
TRBV29-1	TRBJ2-1	many	NA	CSVEDESSDGGLYNEQFF	TGCAGCGTTGAAGATGAATCTTCAGACGGCGGGCTCTACAATGAGCAGTTCTTC
TRBV7-2	TRBJ2-3	many	NA	CASSFRRATFFTDTQYF	TGTGCCAGCTCCTTTAGGCGGGCTACCTTTTTCACAGATACGCAGTATTTT
TRBV12-3/TRBV12-4	TRBJ2-6	many	NA	CASSFSGSSGANVLTF	TGTGCCAGCAGTTTTTCAGGGAGCTCTGGGGCCAACGTCCTGACTTTC
TRBV3-1	TRBJ2-3	few	TRBD2	CASSKTAGGPAANGDTQYF	TGTGCCAGCTCCAAAACAGCGGGGGGCCCCGCCGCGAATGGGGATACGCAGTATTTT
TRBV14	TRBJ2-2	NA	TRBD2	CASSRGLAGQTGELFF	TGTGCCAGCAGCCGAGGACTAGCGGGCCAAACCGGGGAGCTGTTTTTT
TRBV5-1	TRBJ2-7	many	NA	CASSSGREPYEQYF	TGCGCCAGCAGTTCTGGACGTGAGCCCTACGAGCAGTACTTC
TRBV5-1	TRBJ2-2	many	TRBD1	CASSLEGRGPNTGELFF	TGCGCCAGCAGCTTGGAAGGAAGGGGGCCCAACACCGGGGAGCTGTTTTTT
TRBV3-1	TRBJ2-5	many	NA	CASSPQKETQYF	TGTGCCAGCAGCCCCCAAAAAGAGACCCAGTACTTC
TRBV3-1	TRBJ2-7	many	NA	CASSPRSGWEQYF	TGTGCCAGCAGCCCTAGAAGTGGCTGGGAGCAGTACTTC
TRBV20-1	TRBJ1-2	many	NA	CSARTSYGYTF	TGCAGTGCTAGAACGTCGTATGGCTACACCTTC
TRBV5-1	TRBJ1-1	NA	NA	CASSVSGGEAFF	TGCGCCAGCAGCGTAAGCGGGGGTGAAGCTTTCTTT
TRBV2	TRBJ2-3	NA	NA	CASSVRVTSTDTQYF	TGTGCCAGCAGTGTACGGGTAACTAGCACAGATACGCAGTATTTT
TRBV4-2	TRBJ2-7	NA	NA	CASSQGTVLNSYEQYF	TGTGCCAGCAGCCAAGGTACCGTCCTTAATTCCTACGAGCAGTACTTC
TRBV4-1	TRBJ2-5	many	NA	CASSQGGAMETQYF	TGCGCCAGCAGCCAAGGGGGGGCCATGGAGACCCAGTACTTC
TRBV12-3/TRBV12-4	TRBJ1-6	few	NA	CASSSTIASPLHF	TGTGCCAGCAGTTCCACAATCGCCTCACCCCTCCACTTT
TRBV20-1	TRBJ1-1	many	NA	CSATYHEGQVNTEAFF	TGCAGTGCTACCTATCATGAGGGGCAGGTGAACACTGAAGCTTTCTTT
TRBV4-1	TRBJ2-1	many	NA	CASSQVDHEQFF	TGCGCCAGCAGCCAAGTCGATCATGAGCAGTTCTTC
TRBV11-3	TRBJ2-1	many	NA	CASSPLGGAPNEQFF	TGTGCCAGCAGCCCATTGGGGGGCGCTCCCAATGAGCAGTTCTTC
TRBV12-3/TRBV12-4	TRBJ2-3	many	TRBD2	CASRSGGGTDTQYF	TGTGCCAGCAGGAGCGGGGGAGGCACAGATACGCAGTATTTT